A single sample gave rise to the 31 T cell receptor beta chains below, sequenced in a study of T cells in Graves' hyperthyroidism and ophthalmopathy. Amplified regions were TCR beta CDR3 sequences from RNA transcripts. The study used the HTBI primer set for a first-round RT-PCR of the TCR CDR3. TCRdb ran MiXCR on the multiplex PCR reads and lists one entry per CDR3 protein. Of 380,000 or so distinct CDR3 sequences listed, roughly 14% were seen once; the top ten hold roughly 20%. What was sequenced was blood. These receptors were obtained from a man under 40 with Graves' hyperthyroidism that later progressed to Graves' ophthalmopathy.

CDR3 bases: TGTGCCAGCAGGGGGAGAAACGAGCAGTACTTC. It specifies CASRGRNEQYF. The chain joins TRBV3-1 to TRBJ2-7; D may be TRBD2 (5 bases). CDR3 length: 11 residues. V dropped 6 bases and J dropped 5 bases, with 8 bases sitting between them. Germline V gene data show CDR1 as LGHDT and CDR2 as YNNKEL (reference sequence).

This clonotype was observed a handful of times. A much larger clonotype is one base distant, so this may be a read error. This chain connects TRBV20-1 to TRBJ2-7, with D perhaps given as TRBD1 or TRBD2 (5 bases each). CDR1 and CDR2 from the germline V gene are DFQATT and SNEGSKA (reference sequence). The CDR3 loop spans 17 amino acids. The CDR3 nucleotides are TGCAGTACTAGGACACGTCCAACGGACACCCCAGTCTACGAGCAGTACTTC. Translated, it gives CSTRTRPTDTPVYEQYF.

This clonotype came up many times. The rearrangement joins TRBV18 to TRBJ2-1; 7 nucleotides agree with TRBD2. J gave up 7 bases and V 3 bases, and 12 bases lay outside the gene matches. Germline lookup yields CDR1 KGHSH and CDR2 LQKENI. The length of the CDR3 is 16 residues. The CDR3: CASSPRGGDPGNEQFF. In nucleotides, the CDR3 is TGTGCCAGCTCACCGCGTGGGGGGGACCCGGGGAATGAGCAGTTCTTC.

The V gene is TRBV5-6, the J gene TRBJ1-2, with no clear D. Germline loops: CDR1 SGHDT, CDR2 YYEEEE. V shed 0 bases and J shed 4 bases, with 10 bases lying between them. CDR3 size: 14 residues. The CDR3 bases are TGTGCCAGCAGCTTGGGGCAGGCAATCTATGGCTACACCTTC. It specifies CASSLGQAIYGYTF.

Note on this clonotype: This clone may be a read error of a much larger clone one base away. V and J are TRBV30 and TRBJ2-7, with D tentatively TRBD2 (7 bases). The CDR3 is 17 amino acids. The germline CDR1 and CDR2 sequences are GTSNPN and SVGIG (reference sequence). The CDR3 sequence is CARSVLPLGGGSYEQYF. CDR3 nucleotides: TGTGCCCGGAGTGTCCTACCCCTAGGGGGGGGCTCCTACGAGCAGTACTTC.

This clonotype has a count of ten or more. The genes are TRBV5-1 and TRBJ1-6; perhaps TRBD1 as D (5 bases). Germline-derived CDR1 and CDR2 are SGHRS and YFSETQ. This CDR3 has 14 residues. Trimming left V 4 bases short and J 9 bases short, with 14 bases between. The CDR3: CASSPQGISSPLHF. DNA of the CDR3: TGCGCCAGCAGCCCCCAGGGCATTAGTTCACCCCTCCACTTT.

This clonotype was found many times. The CDR3: CASSLRAQPSNTEAFF. The DNA of the CDR3 is TGCGCCAGCAGCTTGAGGGCTCAGCCTTCAAACACTGAAGCTTTCTTT. This chain uses TRBV5-1 with TRBJ1-1; D not resolved. Germline CDR1 and CDR2: SGHRS and YFSETQ. This CDR3 contains 16 residues. Trimming took 1 base from V and 2 from J, leaving 15 bases between them. Variable domain in full (rest from reference TRBV5-1 and TRBJ1-1): KAGVTQTPRYLIKTRGQQVTLSCSPISGHRSVSWYQQTPGQGLQFLFEYFSETQRNKGNFPGRFSGRQFSNSRSEMNVSTLELGDSALYLCASSLRAQPSNTEAFFGQGTRLTVV.

The table lists this clonotype with a count of one. This may come from a read error, since a much larger clone is one base off. This chain links TRBV7-9 with TRBJ2-1; the match to TRBD2 covers 8 bases. The V and J ends lost 4 bases and 5 bases, in that order; junction bases with no gene match: 4. This CDR3 has 14 amino acids. The germline V gene has CDR1 SEHNR and CDR2 FQNEAQ (reference sequence). The CDR3 here is CASSSSGGNNEQFF. The CDR3 DNA reads TGTGCCAGCAGCTCCAGCGGGGGCAACAATGAGCAGTTCTTC. The full variable domain, rest sourced from reference TRBV7-9 and TRBJ2-1, is DTGVSQNPRHKITKRGQNVTFRCDPISEHNRLYWYRQTLGQGPEFLTYFQNEAQLEKSRLLSDRFSAERPKGSFSTLEIQRTEQGDSAMYLCASSSSGGNNEQFFGPGTRLTVL.

The chain couples TRBV10-3 to TRBJ1-2; D is perhaps TRBD1 (5 bases). The germline V and J ends were trimmed by 0 bases and 10 bases, with 12 bases remaining between them. Per the germline V gene, CDR1 is ENHRY and CDR2 is SYGVKD. This CDR3 spans 13 amino acids. The CDR3 DNA reads TGTGCCATCAGTGAGTCGGGGCGAGGAGCCTACACCTTC. Translation gives CAISESGRGAYTF.

This clonotype has only a few counts. This chain joins TRBV5-6 and TRBJ1-4; a possible D gene is TRBD1 (6 bases). The CDR3 runs 13 residues. Trimming pared 4 bases from V and 8 bases from J, leaving 12 bases between. The V gene's germline CDR1 is SGHDT and CDR2 YYEEEE. CDR3 nucleotides: TGTGCCAGCAGCCCTACAGGGAGCGAAAAACTGTTTTTT. This codes for CASSPTGSEKLFF.

In its sample, this clonotype was seen many times. The rearrangement links TRBV12-3 or TRBV12-4 to TRBJ2-7; 8 positions agree with TRBD1. J was trimmed by 5 bases and V by 3 bases; bases with no gene match: 18. There are 18 residues in the CDR3. The CDR3 DNA sequence: TGTGCCAGCAGTTTGCACCCCCTGGGGACAGGAGAGCCTGACGAGCAGTACTTC. Translated, it gives CASSLHPLGTGEPDEQYF.

This clonotype was found many times. This chain links TRBV5-5 with TRBJ2-7; 8 nucleotides align to TRBD1. This CDR3 region has 15 residues. Germline V gene lookup returns CDR1 SGHKS and CDR2 YYEKEE (reference sequence). The V segment lost 5 bases and the J segment 2 bases; nucleotides outside the gene matches: 9. The CDR3 nucleotides are TGTGCCAGCAGATCGGGGGACAGGTTAGCCTACGAGCAGTACTTC. Its protein product is CASRSGDRLAYEQYF.

This clonotype was seen at least ten times. The chain links TRBV15 to TRBJ1-5, with D possibly being TRBD1 (5 bases). The V gene's germline CDR1 is LNHNV and CDR2 YYDKDF (reference sequence). V lost 0 bases, J lost 0 bases, and 15 bases lay in between. The CDR3 has 18 residues. Written as DNA, the CDR3 is TGTGCCACCAGCAGAGATAATGCGGGGCTAGATAGCAATCAGCCCCAGCATTTT. Translated: CATSRDNAGLDSNQPQHF.

The table lists this clonotype with a few counts. CDR3 residues: CASSRDATVNTEAFF. The CDR3 DNA follows: TGTGCCAGCAGTAGGGACGCCACAGTGAACACTGAAGCTTTCTTT. The V gene is TRBV9, the J gene TRBJ1-1, with a tentative D call TRBD1 (5 bases). The V gene lost 5 bases and the J gene lost 0 bases, with 14 bases spanning the gap. This CDR3 region has 15 residues. Germline CDR1 and CDR2: SGDLS and YYNGEE.

The genes are TRBV6-6 and TRBJ1-2, with D unclear. The V end was cut by 0 bases, the J end by 0 bases, with 14 bases between. The germline gives CDR1 MNHNY, CDR2 SVGAGI (reference sequence). The length of the CDR3 is 17 residues. The CDR3 DNA sequence: TGTGCCAGCAGTTACTCGGTAGACCTGGGAGCTAACTATGGCTACACCTTC. It codes for CASSYSVDLGANYGYTF.

This clonotype was observed many times. The chain carries TRBV5-5 and TRBJ2-5; unclear D gene. V was pared by 2 bases and J by 1 base, with 9 bases between. The CDR3 spans 14 residues. Germline CDR1 reads SGHKS; CDR2 reads YYEKEE (reference sequence). The CDR3 nucleotides read TGTGCCAGCAGCTTCGACGCCACCCAAGAGACCCAGTACTTC. It is translated as CASSFDATQETQYF.

Note on this clonotype: A much bigger clone sits one base away, suggesting this may be a read error. This chain's CDR3 is CTSRPANTEAFF. CDR3 DNA: TGTACCAGCAGGCCCGCGAATACTGAAGCTTTCTTT. This sequence joins TRBV7-2 and TRBJ1-1; D gene uncertain. Germline V gene lookup returns CDR1 SGHTA and CDR2 FQGNSA. The V and J ends lost 6 bases and 5 bases respectively, with 10 bases between them. This CDR3 is built from 12 residues.

The genes are TRBV11-2 and TRBJ1-1, with 10 nucleotides matching TRBD1. CDR1 SGHAT and CDR2 FQNNGV come from the germline V gene. This CDR3 is 18 amino acids long. V gave up 3 bases and J gave up 0 bases; unmatched junction bases: 10. CDR3 loop: CASSFSAGTGVLNTEAFF. CDR3 in DNA: TGTGCCAGCAGCTTTTCCGCCGGGACAGGGGTTTTGAACACTGAAGCTTTCTTT.

This clonotype was seen repeatedly, ten times or more. V usage is TRBV29-1 and J usage is TRBJ1-5; 9 bases agree with TRBD1. The CDR3 covers 14 residues. J lost 4 bases, V lost 6 bases, and 7 bases had no gene match. Per the germline V gene, CDR1 is SQVTM and CDR2 is ANQGSEA. The CDR3 DNA reads TGCAGCGTCGTGGGACAGGGAAGGAATCAGCCCCAGCATTTT. This translates into CSVVGQGRNQPQHF.

This clonotype occurred many times. This sequence joins TRBV28 and TRBJ1-2; 7 nucleotides align to TRBD1. V shed 3 bases, J shed 0 bases, and the junction held 7 bases outside the gene matches. The CDR3 runs 16 residues. Per germline, CDR1 MDHEN and CDR2 SYDVKM. CDR3: CASSFPTGSANYGYTF. CDR3 coding DNA: TGTGCCAGCAGTTTTCCGACAGGGTCAGCTAACTATGGCTACACCTTC.

This clonotype was counted many times. V usage is TRBV2 and J usage is TRBJ2-3; 7 nucleotides match TRBD2. Germline trimming cut 6 bases from V and 2 bases from J; bases unmatched to any gene: 8. CDR1 and CDR2 (germline): SNHLY, FYNNEI. This CDR3 has 15 amino acids. CDR3 loop: CASSSTSRYTDTQYF. In DNA, the CDR3 is TGTGCCAGCAGCTCGACTAGCCGATACACAGATACGCAGTATTTT.

The J gene is TRBJ1-6, the V gene TRBV4-1, with TRBD1 matching 9 bases. Trimming cost V 7 bases and J 9 bases; bases outside gene matches: 10. This CDR3 is built from 15 residues. Germline assignment: CDR1 MGHRA and CDR2 YSYEKL. The CDR3 nucleotides are TGCGCCAGCACCCCGGGACAGGGAGGGACTTCACCCCTCCACTTT. As protein: CASTPGQGGTSPLHF.

A word on this clonotype: A much larger clone sits a single nucleotide away, making a read error possible. This chain uses TRBV7-3 with TRBJ2-3, with 9 nucleotides matching TRBD1. The length of the CDR3 is 17 residues. Germline loops: CDR1 SGHTA, CDR2 FQGTGA. The CDR3 loop reads CTSSLQGQGLSTDTQYF. The CDR3 bases are TGTACCAGCAGCTTACAGGGACAGGGTTTGAGCACAGATACGCAGTATTTT. Combining the CDR3 with reference TRBV7-3 and TRBJ2-3 gives the whole variable domain GAGVSQTPSNKVTEKGKYVELRCDPISGHTALYWYRQSLGQGPEFLIYFQGTGAADDSGLPNDRFFAVRPEGSVSTLKIQRTERGDSAVYLCTSSLQGQGLSTDTQYFGPGTRLTVL.

This clonotype was observed at least ten times. The chain links TRBV7-2 to TRBJ1-2, with no clear D. Per the germline V gene, CDR1 is SGHTA and CDR2 is FQGNSA. This CDR3 comprises 14 residues. Trimming removed 5 bases from V and 6 bases from J, with 16 bases in between. CDR3 DNA: TGTGCCAGCAGCCCCTTCAGCACCCGGGATGGCTACACCTTC. Its protein is CASSPFSTRDGYTF.

This clonotype was seen only a few times. The chain links TRBV6-1 to TRBJ1-5, with D possibly being TRBD1 (5 bases). V dropped 5 bases and J dropped 4 bases, with 18 bases sitting between them. Germline lookup yields CDR1 MNHNS and CDR2 SASEGT. CDR3 length: 16 amino acids. CDR3 nucleotide sequence: TGTGCCAGCAGTTGGGCGACTCCCGGGGCTAATCAGCCCCAGCATTTT. Translation: CASSWATPGANQPQHF.

The V and J genes are TRBV4-1 and TRBJ2-2; 11 bases agree with TRBD1. Losses at the gene ends were 3 bases for V and 4 bases for J; bases not matched to a gene: 4. CDR1 is MGHRA, CDR2 YSYEKL, per germline. The CDR3 covers 16 residues. The CDR3 nucleotides read TGCGCCAGCAGCCAGGGGACAGGGGGGGGCACCGGGGAGCTGTTTTTT. As protein: CASSQGTGGGTGELFF.

In its sample, this clonotype was seen many times. The chain combines TRBV7-2 with TRBJ1-3, with D uncertain. The CDR3 has 11 residues. The V gene's germline CDR1 is SGHTA and CDR2 FQGNSA. The V end lost 2 bases, the J end lost 6 bases, and 2 bases lay between the germline ends. The CDR3 region is CASSLINTIYF. CDR3 sequence (DNA): TGTGCCAGCAGCTTAATAAACACCATATATTTT.

This clonotype was counted between two and nine times. The chain joins TRBV20-1 to TRBJ1-2; TRBD1 is a possible D gene (6 bases). CDR3 size: 17 residues. Germline CDR1 and CDR2: DFQATT and SNEGSKA (reference sequence). V lost 1 base to trimming and J lost 0 bases, with 18 bases between them. CDR3 DNA: TGCAGTGCTAGAGCGGGGCCAGGGGAAGCTTCTAACTATGGCTACACCTTC. Translating it yields CSARAGPGEASNYGYTF.

This clonotype was counted at least ten times. CDR3 coding DNA: TGTGCCAGCAGCTTGACAAGCTCCTATAATTCACCCCTCCACTTT. Translation gives CASSLTSSYNSPLHF. This chain joins TRBV7-9 and TRBJ1-6; D remains unclear. This CDR3 is 15 amino acids long. CDR1 is SEHNR, CDR2 FQNEAQ, per germline (reference sequence). V was pared by 3 bases and J by 0 bases, with 6 bases between.

The gene calls are TRBV6-1 and TRBJ2-7; D ambiguous. V dropped 6 bases and J dropped 6 bases, with 15 bases sitting between them. This CDR3 has 13 amino acids. The V gene's germline CDR1 is MNHNS and CDR2 SASEGT. DNA for the CDR3: TGTGCCAGCAGCCGTCCTCCTAGTTCCGAGCAGTACTTC. Its protein product is CASSRPPSSEQYF.

The genes are TRBV6-1 and TRBJ2-2, with 9 bases that match TRBD1. This CDR3 comprises 15 residues. V dropped 6 bases and J dropped 1; count of bases not matched to a gene: 3. The germline V gene encodes CDR1 MNHNS and CDR2 SASEGT. CDR3 bases: TGTGCCAGCAGCGGGACAGGGAAGAACACCGGGGAGCTGTTTTTT. This translates into CASSGTGKNTGELFF.